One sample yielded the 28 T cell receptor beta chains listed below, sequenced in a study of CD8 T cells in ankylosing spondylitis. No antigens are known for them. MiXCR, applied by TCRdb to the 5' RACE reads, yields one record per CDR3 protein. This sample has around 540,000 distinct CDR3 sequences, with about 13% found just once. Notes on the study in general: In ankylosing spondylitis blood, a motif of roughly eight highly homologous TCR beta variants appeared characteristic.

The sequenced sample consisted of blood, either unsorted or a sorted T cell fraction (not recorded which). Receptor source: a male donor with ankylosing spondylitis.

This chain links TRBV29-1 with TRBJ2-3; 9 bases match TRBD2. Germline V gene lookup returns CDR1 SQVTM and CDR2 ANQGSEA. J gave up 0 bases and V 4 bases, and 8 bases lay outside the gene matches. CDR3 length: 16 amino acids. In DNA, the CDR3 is TGCAGCGTTGTTGGGACTAGCAGTCTTAGCACAGATACGCAGTATTTT. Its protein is CSVVGTSSLSTDTQYF.

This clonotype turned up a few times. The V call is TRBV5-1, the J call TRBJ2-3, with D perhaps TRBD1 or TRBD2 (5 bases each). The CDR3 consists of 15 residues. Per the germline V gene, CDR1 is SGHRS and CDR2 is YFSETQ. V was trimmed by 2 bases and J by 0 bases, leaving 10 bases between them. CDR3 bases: TGCGCCAGCAGCTTTTCCGGGGCTAGCACAGATACGCAGTATTTT. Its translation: CASSFSGASTDTQYF.

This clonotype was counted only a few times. The CDR3 is CASSLDLKGRAEAFF. The CDR3 bases are TGTGCCAGCAGCTTAGATCTAAAAGGTCGCGCTGAAGCTTTCTTT. V usage is TRBV11-2 and J usage is TRBJ1-1; no definite D call. V lost 0 bases and J 6 bases, leaving 14 bases between the germline ends. The CDR3 is 15 residues long. Germline CDR1 is SGHAT and CDR2 is FQNNGV.

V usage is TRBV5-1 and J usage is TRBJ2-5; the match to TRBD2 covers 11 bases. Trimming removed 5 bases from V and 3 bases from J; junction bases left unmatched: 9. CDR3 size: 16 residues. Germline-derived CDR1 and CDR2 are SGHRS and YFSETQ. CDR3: CASRQGGTSGEETQYF. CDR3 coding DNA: TGCGCCAGCAGGCAAGGTGGGACTAGCGGTGAAGAGACCCAGTACTTC.

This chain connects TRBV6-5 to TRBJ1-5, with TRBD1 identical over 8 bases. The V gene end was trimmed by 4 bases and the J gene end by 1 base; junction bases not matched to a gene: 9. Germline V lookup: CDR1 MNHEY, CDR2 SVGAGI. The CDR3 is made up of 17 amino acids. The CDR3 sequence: CASSSLGQDPSNQPQHF. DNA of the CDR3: TGTGCCAGCAGTTCCCTGGGACAGGACCCAAGCAATCAGCCCCAGCATTTT.

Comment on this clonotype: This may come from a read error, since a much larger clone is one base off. As DNA, the CDR3 is TGTGCCTGCACCCCTGGGCTCAATGAGCAGTTCTTC. Its protein product is CACTPGLNEQFF. This chain links TRBV28 with TRBJ2-1; D not resolved. This CDR3 region has 12 residues. The germline V and J ends were trimmed by 11 bases and 6 bases, with 14 bases remaining between them. Germline loops: CDR1 MDHEN, CDR2 SYDVKM.

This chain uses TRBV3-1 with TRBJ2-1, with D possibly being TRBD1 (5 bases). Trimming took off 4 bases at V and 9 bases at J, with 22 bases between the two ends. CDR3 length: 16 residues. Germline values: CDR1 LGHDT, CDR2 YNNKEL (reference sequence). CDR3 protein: CASSRTMGPIGSEQFF. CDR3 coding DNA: TGTGCCAGCAGCCGAACGATGGGGCCTATAGGTAGTGAGCAGTTCTTC.

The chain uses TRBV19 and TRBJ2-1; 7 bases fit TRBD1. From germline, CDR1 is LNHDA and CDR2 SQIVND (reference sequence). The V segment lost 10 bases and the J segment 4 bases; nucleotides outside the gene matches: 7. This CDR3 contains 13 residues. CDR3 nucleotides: TGTGCCACCCGACAGGGAAGATACAATGAGCAGTTCTTC. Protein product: CATRQGRYNEQFF.

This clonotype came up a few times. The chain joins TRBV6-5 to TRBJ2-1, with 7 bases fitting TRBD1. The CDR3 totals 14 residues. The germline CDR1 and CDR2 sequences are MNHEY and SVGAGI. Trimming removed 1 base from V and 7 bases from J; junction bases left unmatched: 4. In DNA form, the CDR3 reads TGTGCCAGCAGTTACTTTACAGGGGAAAATGAGCAGTTCTTC. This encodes CASSYFTGENEQFF.

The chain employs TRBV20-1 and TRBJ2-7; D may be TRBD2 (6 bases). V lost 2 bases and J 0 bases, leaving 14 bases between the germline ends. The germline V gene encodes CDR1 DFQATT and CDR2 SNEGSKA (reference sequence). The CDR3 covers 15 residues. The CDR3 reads CSARSLGRISYEQYF. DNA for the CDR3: TGCAGTGCTAGATCCCTGGGGAGGATCTCCTACGAGCAGTACTTC.

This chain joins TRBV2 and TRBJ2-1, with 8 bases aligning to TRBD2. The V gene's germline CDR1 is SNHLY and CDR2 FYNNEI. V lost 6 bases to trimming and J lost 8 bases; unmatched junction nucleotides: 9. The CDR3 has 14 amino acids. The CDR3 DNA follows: TGTGCCAGCAGGCCGGGACTAGGATTCGATGAGCAGTTCTTC. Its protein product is CASRPGLGFDEQFF.

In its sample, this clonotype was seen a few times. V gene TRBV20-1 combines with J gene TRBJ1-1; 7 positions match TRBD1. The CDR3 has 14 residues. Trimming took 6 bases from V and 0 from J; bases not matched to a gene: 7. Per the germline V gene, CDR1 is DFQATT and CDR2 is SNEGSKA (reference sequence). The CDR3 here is CSAPRTGVNTEAFF. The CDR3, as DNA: TGCAGTGCCCCGCGGACAGGAGTGAACACTGAAGCTTTCTTT.

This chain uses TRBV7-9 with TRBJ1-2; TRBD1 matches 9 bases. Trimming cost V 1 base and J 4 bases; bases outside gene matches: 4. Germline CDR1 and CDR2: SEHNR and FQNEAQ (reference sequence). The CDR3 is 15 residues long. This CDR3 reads CASSLGTGEAYGYTF. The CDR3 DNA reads TGTGCCAGCAGCTTAGGGACAGGGGAAGCCTATGGCTACACCTTC.

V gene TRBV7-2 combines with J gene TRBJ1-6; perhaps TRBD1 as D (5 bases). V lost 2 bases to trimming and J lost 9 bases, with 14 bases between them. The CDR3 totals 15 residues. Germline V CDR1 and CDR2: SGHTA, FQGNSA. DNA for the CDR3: TGTGCCAGCAGCTTACGAAGGGGCCCGGGTTCACCCCTCCACTTT. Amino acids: CASSLRRGPGSPLHF.

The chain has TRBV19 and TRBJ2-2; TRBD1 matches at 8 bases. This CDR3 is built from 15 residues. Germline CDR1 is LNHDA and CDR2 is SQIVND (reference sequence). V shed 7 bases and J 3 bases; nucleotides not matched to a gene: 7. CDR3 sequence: CASTRQGSDTGELFF. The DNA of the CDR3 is TGTGCCAGTACCAGACAGGGGTCGGACACCGGGGAGCTGTTTTTT.

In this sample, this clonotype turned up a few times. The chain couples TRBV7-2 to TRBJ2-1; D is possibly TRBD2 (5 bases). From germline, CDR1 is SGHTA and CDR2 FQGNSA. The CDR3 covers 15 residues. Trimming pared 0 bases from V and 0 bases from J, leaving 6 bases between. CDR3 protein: CASSLASVSYNEQFF. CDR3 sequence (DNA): TGTGCCAGCAGCTTAGCTAGCGTCTCCTACAATGAGCAGTTCTTC.

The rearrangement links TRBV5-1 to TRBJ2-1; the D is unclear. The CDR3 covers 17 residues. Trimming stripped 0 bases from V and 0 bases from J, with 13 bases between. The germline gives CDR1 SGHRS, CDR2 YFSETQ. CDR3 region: CASSLEGSQSSYNEQFF. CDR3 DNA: TGCGCCAGCAGCTTGGAGGGTAGCCAAAGCTCCTACAATGAGCAGTTCTTC.

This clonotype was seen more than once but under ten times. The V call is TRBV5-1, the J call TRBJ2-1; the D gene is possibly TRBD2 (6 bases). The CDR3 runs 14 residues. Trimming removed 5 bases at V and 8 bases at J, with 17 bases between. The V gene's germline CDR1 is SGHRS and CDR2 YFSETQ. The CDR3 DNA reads TGCGCCAGCAGGTCCGATCTAGCGAGCCATGAGCAGTTCTTC. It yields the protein CASRSDLASHEQFF.

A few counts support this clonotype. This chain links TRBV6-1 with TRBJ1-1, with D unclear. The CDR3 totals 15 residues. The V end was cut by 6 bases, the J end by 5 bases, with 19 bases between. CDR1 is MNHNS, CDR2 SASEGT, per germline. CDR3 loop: CASSRSAKGVTEAFF. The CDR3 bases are TGTGCCAGCAGCCGAAGCGCCAAGGGAGTGACTGAAGCTTTCTTT.

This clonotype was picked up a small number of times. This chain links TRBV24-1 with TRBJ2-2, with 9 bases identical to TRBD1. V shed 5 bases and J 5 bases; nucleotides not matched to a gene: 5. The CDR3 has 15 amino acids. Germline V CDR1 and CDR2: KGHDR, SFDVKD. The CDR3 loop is CATSGTGGETGELFF. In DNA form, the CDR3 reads TGTGCCACCAGTGGTACAGGGGGCGAAACCGGGGAGCTGTTTTTT.

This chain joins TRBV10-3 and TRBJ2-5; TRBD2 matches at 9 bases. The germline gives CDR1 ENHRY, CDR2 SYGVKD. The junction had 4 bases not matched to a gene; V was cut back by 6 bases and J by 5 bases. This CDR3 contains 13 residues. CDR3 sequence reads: CAIRLAGAETQYF. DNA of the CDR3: TGTGCCATCAGATTAGCGGGAGCGGAGACCCAGTACTTC.

The CDR3 nucleotides read TGCAGTGCTAGAGAACCTAGCGCCCACACAGATACGCAGTATTTT. Amino acids: CSAREPSAHTDTQYF. This chain joins TRBV20-1 and TRBJ2-3; a possible D gene is TRBD2 (6 bases). The germline V gene encodes CDR1 DFQATT and CDR2 SNEGSKA (reference sequence). The V gene lost 0 bases and the J gene lost 2 bases, with 12 bases spanning the gap. This CDR3 is built from 15 residues.

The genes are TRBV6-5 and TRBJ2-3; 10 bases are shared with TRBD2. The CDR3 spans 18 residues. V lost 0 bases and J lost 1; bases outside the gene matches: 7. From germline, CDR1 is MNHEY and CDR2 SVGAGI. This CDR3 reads CASSYSIVAGGGTDTQYF. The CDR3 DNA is TGTGCCAGCAGTTACTCGATTGTAGCGGGAGGTGGCACAGATACGCAGTATTTT.

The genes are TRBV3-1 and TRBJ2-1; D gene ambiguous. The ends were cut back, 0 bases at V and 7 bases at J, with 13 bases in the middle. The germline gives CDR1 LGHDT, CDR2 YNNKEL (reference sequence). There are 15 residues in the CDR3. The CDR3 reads CASSQEERARNEQFF. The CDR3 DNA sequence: TGTGCCAGCAGCCAAGAAGAACGCGCTCGGAATGAGCAGTTCTTC.

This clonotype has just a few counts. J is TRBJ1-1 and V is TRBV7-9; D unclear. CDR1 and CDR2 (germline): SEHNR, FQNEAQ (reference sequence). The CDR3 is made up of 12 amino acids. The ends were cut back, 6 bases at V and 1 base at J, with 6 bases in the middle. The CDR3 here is CASREKNTEAFF. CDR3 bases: TGTGCCAGCAGGGAGAAGAACACTGAAGCTTTCTTT.

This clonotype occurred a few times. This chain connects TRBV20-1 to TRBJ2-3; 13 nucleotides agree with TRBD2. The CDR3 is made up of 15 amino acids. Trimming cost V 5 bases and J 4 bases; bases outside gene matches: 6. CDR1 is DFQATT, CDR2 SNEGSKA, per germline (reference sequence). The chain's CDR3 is CSALRTSGSADTQYF. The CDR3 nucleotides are TGCAGTGCTCTTCGGACTAGCGGGAGTGCAGATACGCAGTATTTT.

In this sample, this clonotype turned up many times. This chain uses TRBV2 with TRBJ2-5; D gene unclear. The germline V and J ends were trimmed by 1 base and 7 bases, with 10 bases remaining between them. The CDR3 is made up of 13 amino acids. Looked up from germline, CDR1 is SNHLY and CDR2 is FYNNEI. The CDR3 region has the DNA TGTGCCAGCAGTGAAGTAAACCCGGGGACCCAGTACTTC. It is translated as CASSEVNPGTQYF.

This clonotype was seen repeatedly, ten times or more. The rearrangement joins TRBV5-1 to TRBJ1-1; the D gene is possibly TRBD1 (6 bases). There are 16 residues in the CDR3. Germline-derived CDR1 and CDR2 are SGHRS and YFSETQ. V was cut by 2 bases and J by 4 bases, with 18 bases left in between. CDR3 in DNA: TGCGCCAGCAGCTTACTACTTACAGGGAAGAGCACTGAAGCTTTCTTT. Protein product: CASSLLLTGKSTEAFF.